This TCR beta chain was documented in a study of blood T cell repertoires in COVID-19. Study at large: Samples taken during acute and convalescent COVID-19 were collected in the United States, Italy and Spain.

Original analysis: Estimation of nucleated cell counts relied on the amplification of reference gene primers. Here immunoSEQ multiplex PCR was the method, and the copy in TCRdb shows in-frame clones only, minus some. The DNA gave D and trimming, while V, J and clone size come from that table. The repertoire includes approximately 94,000 clones, roughly 91% of them detected once, and 4.5% to 5.5% sits in the top ten. The CDR3 totals 16 residues. The germline V and J ends were trimmed by 5 bases and 2 bases, with 15 bases remaining between them. CDR1 and CDR2 from the germline V gene are MNHNY and SVGAGI (reference sequence).

The clonotype comes from a woman of 80 years or more with active COVID-19. The sample taken for sequencing was peripheral blood. The V call is TRBV6-6, the J call TRBJ1-4, with D tentatively TRBD1 (5 bases). The CDR3 region is CASSPSGTGTNEKLFF. As DNA, the CDR3 is TGTGCCAGCAGTCCGAGCGGGACGGGTACTAATGAAAAACTGTTTTTT.